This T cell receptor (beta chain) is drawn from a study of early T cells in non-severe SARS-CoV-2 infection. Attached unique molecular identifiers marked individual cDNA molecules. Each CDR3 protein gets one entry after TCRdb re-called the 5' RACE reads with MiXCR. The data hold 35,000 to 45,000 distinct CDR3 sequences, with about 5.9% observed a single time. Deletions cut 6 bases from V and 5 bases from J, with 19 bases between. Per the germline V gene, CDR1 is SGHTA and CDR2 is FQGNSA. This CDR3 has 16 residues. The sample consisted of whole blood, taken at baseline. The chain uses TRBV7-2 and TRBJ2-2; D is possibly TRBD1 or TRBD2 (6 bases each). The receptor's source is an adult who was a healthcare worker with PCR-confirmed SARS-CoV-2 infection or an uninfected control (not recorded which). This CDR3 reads CASSPTRRRGTGELFF. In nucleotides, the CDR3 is TGTGCCAGCAGTCCCACCCGGCGGAGGGGGACCGGGGAGCTGTTTTTT.